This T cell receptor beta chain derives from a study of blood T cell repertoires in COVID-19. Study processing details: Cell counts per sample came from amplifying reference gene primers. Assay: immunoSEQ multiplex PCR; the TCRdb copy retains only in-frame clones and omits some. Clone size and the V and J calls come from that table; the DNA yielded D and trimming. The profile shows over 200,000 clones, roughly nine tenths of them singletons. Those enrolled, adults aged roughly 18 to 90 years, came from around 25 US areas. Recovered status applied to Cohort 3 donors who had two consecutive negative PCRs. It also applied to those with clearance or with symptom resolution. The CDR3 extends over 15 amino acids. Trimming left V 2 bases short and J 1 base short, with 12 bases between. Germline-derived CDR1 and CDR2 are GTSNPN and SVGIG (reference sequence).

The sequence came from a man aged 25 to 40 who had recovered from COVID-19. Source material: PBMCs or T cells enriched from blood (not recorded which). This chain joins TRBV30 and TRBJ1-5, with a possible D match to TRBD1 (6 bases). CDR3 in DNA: TGTGCCTGGAGTTTCACAGGGACGAGCAATCAGCCCCAGCATTTT. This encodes CAWSFTGTSNQPQHF.